Listed below are T cell receptor beta chains from one sample, sequenced in a study of cytomegalovirus exposure and HLA in healthy donors. Here immunoSEQ multiplex PCR was the method, and the copy in TCRdb shows in-frame clones only, minus some. This sample has some 90,000 clones; over 60% occur once, and the top ten carry less than 6%. The material sequenced was PBMCs. These receptors were collected from a man aged 30-40 years in good health and CMV-seropositive. The CDR3 runs from the conserved cysteine through the conserved F or W. Fields, in order: D gene, clone size, V gene, J gene, CDR3 protein, CDR3 DNA. A D gene is named only where the DNA matches it firmly. The size of a clone is reported for some rows only, either as once, few or many, or as a class for expanded clones.

>TRBD1|.|TRBV19|TRBJ1-6
CASSWDRGAHNSPLHF
TGTGCCAGTAGTTGGGACAGGGGTGCGCACAATTCACCCCTCCACTTT
>.|.|TRBV6-1|TRBJ1-5
CASSEGSGPRGPQHF
TGTGCCAGCAGTGAAGGCTCAGGGCCCCGCGGGCCCCAGCATTTT
>.|.|TRBV19|TRBJ1-6
CASSIGPGPLHF
TGTGCCAGTAGTATAGGGCCAGGACCCCTCCACTTT
>TRBD2|.|TRBV7-6|TRBJ2-1
CAQQLGGLAGIYEQFF
TGTGCCCAGCAGCTGGGGGGACTAGCGGGGATCTATGAGCAGTTCTTC
>.|.|TRBV11-2|TRBJ2-3
CASSFVGGDTQYF
TGTGCCAGCAGCTTCGTCGGGGGAGATACGCAGTATTTT
>.|.|TRBV6-5|TRBJ1-5
CATRQDPNQPQHF
TGTGCCACCCGACAGGACCCTAATCAGCCCCAGCATTTT
>.|.|TRBV10-3|TRBJ1-5
CAIGASNQPQHF
TGTGCCATCGGGGCTAGCAATCAGCCCCAGCATTTT
>.|once|TRBV5-6|TRBJ2-1
CASSLLLGEQFF
TGTGCCAGCAGCTTGCTCCTCGGGGAGCAGTTCTTC
>TRBD1|.|TRBV18|TRBJ1-1
CASSPRAQGGVTLMNTEAFF
TGTGCCAGCTCACCACGCGCACAGGGGGGCGTGACTCTTATGAACACTGAAGCTTTCTTT
>.|.|TRBV5-1|TRBJ2-5
CASSLFLQETQYF
TGCGCCAGCAGCTTGTTCCTGCAAGAGACCCAGTACTTC
>.|.|TRBV7-3|TRBJ1-1
CASSGQPNTEAFF
TGTGCCAGCAGCGGACAACCGAACACTGAAGCTTTCTTT
>.|once|TRBV9|TRBJ1-1
CASSPTGRSTEAFF
TGTGCCAGCAGCCCTACAGGACGGAGCACTGAAGCTTTCTTT
>TRBD2|.|TRBV19|TRBJ2-1
CASTDTRKREGLVEQFF
TGTGCCAGTACCGATACAAGGAAGAGGGAGGGCCTTGTTGAGCAGTTCTTC
>TRBD1|.|TRBV27|TRBJ1-1
CASSPTGTGHTEAFF
TGTGCCAGCAGTCCTACCGGGACAGGGCACACTGAAGCTTTCTTT
>TRBD1|.|TRBV5-1|TRBJ1-3
CASSSGQYGNTIYF
TGCGCCAGCAGCTCGGGACAGTATGGAAACACCATATATTTT
>.|.|TRBV7-7|TRBJ2-1
CASSPAGVSYNEQFF
TGTGCTAGCAGCCCCGCAGGGGTCTCCTACAATGAGCAGTTCTTC
>TRBD2|once|TRBV30|TRBJ2-7
CACGLAGSYEQYF
TGTGCCTGCGGACTAGCTGGCTCCTACGAGCAGTACTTC
>.|.|TRBV7-9|TRBJ2-1
CASSLGRNEQFF
TGTGCCAGCAGCTTAGGGAGGAATGAGCAGTTCTTC
>TRBD1|.|TRBV2|TRBJ2-1
CASRVRGTGADNEQFF
TGTGCCAGCAGGGTAAGGGGCACAGGGGCCGACAATGAGCAGTTCTTC
>.|.|TRBV4-1|TRBJ1-1
CASSQDHGRRTEAFF
TGCGCCAGCAGCCAAGATCATGGCAGGCGTACTGAAGCTTTCTTT
>.|once|TRBV4-2|TRBJ1-4
CASSQEVARTTNEKLFF
TGTGCCAGCAGCCAGGAGGTGGCACGGACAACTAATGAAAAACTGTTTTTT
>TRBD2|.|TRBV6-4|TRBJ2-3
CASSPLAGGTDTQYF
TGTGCCAGCAGCCCTTTAGCGGGGGGCACAGATACGCAGTATTTT
>TRBD1|.|TRBV18|TRBJ2-7
CASSPGQGSYEQYF
TGTGCCAGCTCACCAGGACAGGGGTCCTACGAGCAGTACTTC
>TRBD2|.|TRBV19|TRBJ2-2
CASMIAGATGELFF
TGTGCCAGTATGATAGCGGGAGCCACCGGGGAGCTGTTTTTT
>.|.|TRBV7-9|TRBJ1-2
CASSFNTQNYGYTF
TGTGCCAGCAGCTTTAATACACAGAACTATGGCTACACCTTC
>TRBD2|.|TRBV19|TRBJ2-3
CASSRGTSGGSTDTQYF
TGTGCCAGTAGTAGGGGGACTAGCGGGGGAAGCACAGATACGCAGTATTTT
>TRBD1|.|TRBV2|TRBJ2-7
CASSRDRGPSYEQYF
TGTGCCAGCAGTAGAGACAGGGGTCCTTCCTACGAGCAGTACTTC
>TRBD2|.|TRBV7-2|TRBJ2-1
CASSASGAYNEQFF
TGTGCCAGCAGCGCTAGCGGGGCCTACAATGAGCAGTTCTTC
>.|.|TRBV15|TRBJ2-4
CATSISGAQNIQYF
TGTGCCACCTCTATATCAGGGGCCCAAAACATTCAGTACTTC
>.|.|TRBV25-1|TRBJ2-7
CASSEGARDEQYF
TGTGCCAGCAGTGAGGGGGCGCGGGACGAGCAGTACTTC
>.|few|TRBV27|TRBJ1-1
CASRETGSPAFF
TGTGCCAGCAGAGAAACAGGCTCGCCAGCTTTCTTT
>TRBD1|few|TRBV5-1|TRBJ1-1
CASSIGQGYMNTEAFF
TGCGCCAGCAGCATCGGACAGGGATACATGAACACTGAAGCTTTCTTT
>.|.|TRBV7-9|TRBJ1-5
CASSGWAGGTAQPQHF
TGTGCCAGCAGCGGCTGGGCGGGGGGGACGGCTCAGCCCCAGCATTTT
>.|.|TRBV27|TRBJ1-2
CASSLSSGHYGYTF
TGTGCCAGCAGTTTATCCTCGGGTCACTATGGCTACACCTTC
>.|.|TRBV6-5|TRBJ2-4
CASSRTTRGSNIQYF
TGTGCCAGCAGTCGAACTACCAGGGGAAGTAACATTCAGTACTTC